This TCR beta chain was captured by sequencing in a study of blood T cell repertoires in COVID-19. Study at large: The United States, Italy and Spain supplied acute and convalescent COVID-19 samples.

With V trimmed by 5 bases and J by 2 bases, 4 bases remained unmatched. The CDR3 is 14 residues long. Germline CDR1 SEHNR, CDR2 FQNEAQ (reference sequence). Per the authors' pipeline: Quantification of nucleated cells was approximated via reference gene primer amplification. The table came from immunoSEQ multiplex PCR; TCRdb's copy has only in-frame clones and leaves some out. V and J calls plus clone size are reproduced from that table; the DNA served to infer D and trimming. The table shows around 180,000 clones, with about 85% occurring only once. The clonotype originates from a woman older than 75 with acute or convalescent COVID-19. Sequenced sample: peripheral blood. The chain combines TRBV7-9 with TRBJ2-5; 8 bases are a match to TRBD1. The chain's CDR3 is CASSTYRGQETQYF. For the CDR3, the DNA is TGTGCCAGCAGCACCTACAGGGGGCAAGAGACCCAGTACTTC.